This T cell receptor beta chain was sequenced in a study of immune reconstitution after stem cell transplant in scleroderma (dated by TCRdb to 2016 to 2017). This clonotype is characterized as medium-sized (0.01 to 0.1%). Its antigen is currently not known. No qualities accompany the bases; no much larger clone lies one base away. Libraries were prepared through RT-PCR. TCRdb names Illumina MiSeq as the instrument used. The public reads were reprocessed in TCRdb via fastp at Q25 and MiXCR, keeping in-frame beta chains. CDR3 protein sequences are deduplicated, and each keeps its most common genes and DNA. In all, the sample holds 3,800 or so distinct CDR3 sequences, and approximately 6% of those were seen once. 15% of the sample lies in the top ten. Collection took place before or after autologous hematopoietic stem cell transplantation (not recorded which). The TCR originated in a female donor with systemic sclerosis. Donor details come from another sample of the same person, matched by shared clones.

The CDR3 region: CASSLTLAGVFTEQYF. The bases read TGTGCCAGCAGCCTAACCTTAGCGGGAGTTTTCACCGAGCAGTACTTC. The rearrangement combines TRBV7-6 with TRBJ2-7, and TRBD2 matches 9 of the central bases. Its CDR3 holds 16 amino acids, cysteine through phenylalanine. Of the read, only the CDR3 DNA is kept; its 48 bases are in frame from base 1. Here V drops 5 bases and J drops 6 bases, and the junction holds 14 bases not matched to any gene. From a lookup of the germline V gene, CDR1 and CDR2 are SGHVS and FNYEAQ.